This is a list of T cell receptor beta chains from one sample in a study of T cell repertoires in cytomegalovirus infection. What these receptors recognize is not known. TCRdb reanalysed the reads using MiXCR and keeps one entry per CDR3 protein. The repertoire holds about 740,000 distinct CDR3 sequences, roughly a third seen once, with approximately 18% in the top ten. Sequenced here: cultured PBMCs, sampled from culture after CMV antigen stimulation. These receptors all stem from a human donor in good health (CMV status not recorded). Some clones in this sample may be carry-over from other donors' samples. CDR3s include the opening cysteine and the closing phenylalanine or tryptophan. Fields, in order: V gene, J gene, D gene, clone size, CDR3 DNA, CDR3 protein. The D gene is left open where the match is weak. Clone size appears in some rows only: once, few, many, or a class for an expanded clone.

TRBV20-1	TRBJ1-1	NA	NA	TGCAGTGCCTCAGTGATAAGGGGACTAACTGAAGCTTTCTTT	CSASVIRGLTEAFF
TRBV30	TRBJ2-1	NA	NA	TGTGCCTGGAGTGCCACGGAGGTGTCCTCCTACAATGAGCAGTTCTTC	CAWSATEVSSYNEQFF
TRBV6-6	TRBJ2-1	NA	NA	TGTGCCAGCAGCCACCCTCGGACTAACAATGAGCAGTTCTTC	CASSHPRTNNEQFF
TRBV7-2	TRBJ2-3	NA	many	TGTGCCAGCAGCTACACTCAGGGGGGAGATACGCAGTATTTT	CASSYTQGGDTQYF
TRBV7-8	TRBJ2-3	NA	few	TGTGCCAGCAGCGCTGGGCGAGATACGCAGTATTTT	CASSAGRDTQYF
TRBV6-2/TRBV6-3	TRBJ1-1	NA	NA	TGTGCCACCGGACGGGGGAACACTGAAGCTTTCTTT	CATGRGNTEAFF
TRBV7-1	TRBJ2-2	NA	NA	TGTGCCAGCAGTCCGGGGGCATCCGGGGAGCTGTTTTTT	CASSPGASGELFF
TRBV11-2	TRBJ2-7	TRBD1	few	TGTGCCAGCAGCTCCCCCCGGGACAGGGCCTACGAGCAGTACTTC	CASSSPRDRAYEQYF
TRBV28	TRBJ2-1	TRBD2	once	TGTGCCAGCAGGGTTAGCGGGGGGGAGCAGTTCTTC	CASRVSGGEQFF
TRBV20-1	TRBJ2-3	TRBD2	NA	TGCAGTGCTAGAGAAAGAGCGGGGTCAGATACGCAGTATTTT	CSARERAGSDTQYF
TRBV20-1	TRBJ2-5	TRBD2	few	TGCAGTGTCAGGACTAGTGGGACCCAGTACTTC	CSVRTSGTQYF
TRBV7-8	TRBJ2-3	NA	few	TGTGCCAGCAGCTTAGCTAGTTCCCGTAGGGGGGATTTT	CASSLASSRRGDF
TRBV12-3/TRBV12-4	TRBJ2-2	TRBD1	NA	TGTGCCAGCAGTTTGGCAAGGGGGCCAACCGGGGAGCTGTTTTTT	CASSLARGPTGELFF
TRBV12-3/TRBV12-4	TRBJ2-5	NA	NA	TGTGCCAGCAGTTTAGTTGGGACTCTCCAAGAGACCCAGTACTTC	CASSLVGTLQETQYF
TRBV7-9	TRBJ2-7	NA	few	TGTGCCAGCAGCAGCCGGGGATACTACGAGCAGTACTTC	CASSSRGYYEQYF
TRBV7-6	TRBJ1-1	NA	few	TGTGCCAGCAGCTTGGTTGCCGTTGGTGTCAACACTGAAGCTTTCTTT	CASSLVAVGVNTEAFF
TRBV25-1	TRBJ1-3	NA	few	TGTGCCAGCAGTCCAAATGCGGGTCATGGAAACACCATATATTTT	CASSPNAGHGNTIYF
TRBV30	TRBJ1-5	NA	NA	TGTGCCTGGAGTCCTGGCTTGGGGCAGCCCCAGCATTTT	CAWSPGLGQPQHF
TRBV2	TRBJ2-3	NA	NA	TGTGCCAGCAGTGGGCCTCTCAGAGAGGATACGCAGTATTTT	CASSGPLREDTQYF
TRBV7-2	TRBJ2-3	NA	NA	TGTGCCAGCAGCCCGAGGGCTACCACAGATACGCAGTATTTT	CASSPRATTDTQYF
TRBV27	TRBJ2-3	NA	NA	TGTGCCAGCAGTTTATACAGGGGGGGCCCAAGGGATACGCAGTATTTT	CASSLYRGGPRDTQYF
TRBV13	TRBJ2-1	TRBD2	NA	TGTGCCAGCAGCACTACGCGAATATCTAGCGGGAGAATCTATGAGCAGTTCTTC	CASSTTRISSGRIYEQFF
TRBV7-4	TRBJ1-2	NA	NA	TGTGCCAGCAGCGGGCTCATTAGGCAGGAAGGATCCTATGGCTACACCTTC	CASSGLIRQEGSYGYTF
TRBV6-1	TRBJ1-3	NA	NA	TGTGCCAGCAGTGAACCTCCCCGATTCTCTGGAAACACCATATATTTT	CASSEPPRFSGNTIYF
TRBV7-9	TRBJ1-1	NA	few	TGTGCCAGCAGCACGGACAATTTCCAAACTGAAGCTTTCTTT	CASSTDNFQTEAFF
TRBV11-2	TRBJ2-7	TRBD2	NA	TGTGCCAGCAGCCTTACAAGGACTAGCCCAACTCAGTACTTC	CASSLTRTSPTQYF
TRBV18	TRBJ2-3	NA	NA	TGTGCCAGCTCACCGGGCAGTTGGGTGGATACGCAGTATTTT	CASSPGSWVDTQYF
TRBV4-3	TRBJ2-7	TRBD1	few	TGCGCCAGCAGCCAAGAGCCAGGGGGATACGAGCAGTACTTC	CASSQEPGGYEQYF
TRBV7-2	TRBJ2-7	NA	many	TGTGCCAGCAGCTCCAGGCCCTCCGGGACAATGGCCTACGAGCAGTACTTC	CASSSRPSGTMAYEQYF
TRBV6-2/TRBV6-3	TRBJ1-6	NA	once	TGTGCCAGCAGTTACCCGATTCCGCATTCACCCCTCCACTTT	CASSYPIPHSPLHF
TRBV7-9	TRBJ1-3	NA	few	TGTGCCAGCAGCGAAATCGAGCGTGGAAACACCATATATTTT	CASSEIERGNTIYF
TRBV5-4	TRBJ1-4	TRBD1	NA	TGTGCCAGCAGCTCTGGGGCGGGACAGACCGAAAAACTGTTTTTT	CASSSGAGQTEKLFF
TRBV10-3	TRBJ2-3	TRBD1	few	TGTGCCATCAGTGTCGGACAGGGCACAGATACGCAGTATTTT	CAISVGQGTDTQYF
TRBV7-2	TRBJ2-7	TRBD2	NA	TGTGCCAGCAGTTTTAGCGGGGGCACCACCTACGAGCAGTACTTC	CASSFSGGTTYEQYF
TRBV6-2/TRBV6-3	TRBJ2-1	NA	NA	TGTGCCAGCAGCAGATCTCACGAGCAGTTCTTC	CASSRSHEQFF
TRBV6-5	TRBJ2-7	NA	few	TGTGCCAGCAGTTACGGGGGGGCTCCCTCCTACGAGCAGTACTTC	CASSYGGAPSYEQYF
TRBV27	TRBJ1-5	NA	NA	TGTGCCAGCAGTAAGGCCGGCAATCAGCCCCAGCATTTT	CASSKAGNQPQHF
TRBV19	TRBJ1-1	NA	NA	TGTGCCAGTAGTATCAACGGAGAAAACACTGAAGCTTTCTTT	CASSINGENTEAFF
TRBV6-1	TRBJ2-7	NA	NA	TGTGCCAGCAGTTTTACCGGACCGTCTTACGAGCAGTACTTC	CASSFTGPSYEQYF
TRBV7-9	TRBJ1-2	NA	NA	TGTGCCAGCACCTACAGGGTATATTCCCTTAACTATGGCTACACCTTC	CASTYRVYSLNYGYTF
TRBV7-2	TRBJ1-2	NA	few	TGTGCCAGCAGCTCGAGGGGGGGCTATGGCTACACCTTC	CASSSRGGYGYTF
TRBV19	TRBJ1-5	NA	NA	TGTGCCAGTGCCCCGCCCTACAATCAGCCCCAGCATTTT	CASAPPYNQPQHF
TRBV6-1	TRBJ2-5	NA	NA	TGTGCCAGCAGTGAAGTCGTCGAAGGGGGGCGCTTTAGAGAGACCCAGTACTTC	CASSEVVEGGRFRETQYF
TRBV4-3	TRBJ2-1	NA	NA	TGCGCCAGCAGCCTATATTCCGGGACGGTAACCTACAATGAGCAGTTCTTC	CASSLYSGTVTYNEQFF
TRBV20-1	TRBJ2-1	TRBD2	NA	TGCAGTGCTAGAGGACTAGCGGGAGGGATGGCGAATGAGCAGTTCTTC	CSARGLAGGMANEQFF
TRBV11-1	TRBJ1-1	NA	NA	TGTGCCAGCAGCTTACATCAGGGGTCTGAAGCTTTCTTT	CASSLHQGSEAFF
TRBV7-6	TRBJ2-2	NA	many	TGTGCCACAGGGAAGGGGAACACCGGGGAGCTGTTTTTT	CATGKGNTGELFF
TRBV6-2/TRBV6-3	TRBJ2-4	TRBD1	few	TGTGCCAGCAGTAGGACAGGGACAGCCAAAAACATTCAGTACTTC	CASSRTGTAKNIQYF
TRBV6-2/TRBV6-3	TRBJ2-7	NA	few	TGTGCCAGCGGTCCGGAGGGCGCGTACGAGCAGTACTTC	CASGPEGAYEQYF
TRBV7-6	TRBJ2-1	NA	few	TGTGCCAGCAGCCCTACTCATGGTAGGGATGAGCAGTTCTTC	CASSPTHGRDEQFF
TRBV5-6	TRBJ1-6	TRBD1	once	TGTGCCAGCAGCCTCTGGACAGGAACGACACCCTCACCCCTCCACTTT	CASSLWTGTTPSPLHF
TRBV19	TRBJ1-5	NA	few	TGTGCCAGTACCCCGGGCAGTCTCGGGCTCAATCAGCCCCAGCATTTT	CASTPGSLGLNQPQHF
TRBV7-9	TRBJ2-1	TRBD1	few	TGTGCCAGCAGTACGGGACAGGGTCTTTGGTCCCCGTTCTTC	CASSTGQGLWSPFF
TRBV20-1	TRBJ2-5	NA	NA	TGCAGTGCTAGAGCCACTGGCAGAAGGACCCAGTACTTC	CSARATGRRTQYF
TRBV29-1	TRBJ2-3	TRBD1	few	TGCAGCGTCTGCCCAAGGACAGGGACAGATACGCAGTATTTT	CSVCPRTGTDTQYF